Listed below are T cell receptor beta chains from one sample, sequenced in a study of response to subunit inactivated influenza vaccine. TCRdb redid the calling of the RT-PCR reads with MiXCR, one entry per CDR3 protein. The repertoire holds hundreds of thousands of distinct CDR3 sequences, approximately 11% seen once, with about 10% in the top ten. This sample was shared with a second study, whose subject was T cells expressing NK-cell markers.

The source was PBMCs from blood, collected on the day of vaccination. These receptors originate from a man aged 50-59 years who received an inactivated influenza vaccine. Both conserved end residues are part of each CDR3. The order of the fields is V gene, clone size, D gene, J gene, CDR3 DNA, CDR3 protein. A D gene is named only where the DNA matches it firmly. Clone size is shown for a subset of rows, as once, few, many or a class of expanded clone.

>TRBV29-1|few|-|TRBJ2-6
TGCAGCGTCGTGGGGATATCAGGGGCCAACGTCCTGACTTTC
CSVVGISGANVLTF
>TRBV20-1|-|-|TRBJ2-7
TGCAGTGGGGGGCAGGGGCCCCCCGAGCAGTACTTC
CSGGQGPPEQYF
>TRBV18|-|TRBD2|TRBJ2-7
TGTGCCAGCTCACCATATGAGGCTAGCGGGGTTTACGAGCAGTACTTC
CASSPYEASGVYEQYF
>TRBV5-5|-|-|TRBJ2-6
TGTGCCAGCAGCCCATACAGGGTGACAACTGGGGCCAACGTCCTGACTTTC
CASSPYRVTTGANVLTF
>TRBV7-2|few|-|TRBJ2-7
TGTGCCAGCAGCTCTGACGTAGCGAGGCAGTACTTC
CASSSDVARQYF
>TRBV20-1|-|-|TRBJ2-1
TGCAGTGCTAGAGATTTTAAGACCTACAATGAGCAGTTCTTC
CSARDFKTYNEQFF
>TRBV20-1|-|-|TRBJ1-1
TGCAGTGCCAAATTCAGGGAGGGGAACACTGAAGCTTTCTTT
CSAKFREGNTEAFF
>TRBV11-1|few|TRBD2|TRBJ2-1
TGTGCCAGCAGCCCAAGGACTAGCGGGACCGGTACTTTCTACAATGAGCAGTTCTTC
CASSPRTSGTGTFYNEQFF
>TRBV20-1|-|-|TRBJ2-3
TGCAGTGCTAGCGGGGGGCCCTCGGGAGGCGCAGATACGCAGTATTTT
CSASGGPSGGADTQYF
>TRBV27|-|-|TRBJ2-7
TGTGCCAGCAGTTTAGGAGCAGGGGCGCCCTACGAGCAGTACTTC
CASSLGAGAPYEQYF
>TRBV6-2/TRBV6-3|few|TRBD1|TRBJ2-4
TGTGCCAGCAGTTATCTCGACAGGGGCCGACAGGGTGTATCCAAAAACATTCAGTACTTC
CASSYLDRGRQGVSKNIQYF
>TRBV9|-|TRBD1|TRBJ2-2
TGTGCCAGCCGACAGGGAGCCACCGGGGAGCTGTTTTTT
CASRQGATGELFF
>TRBV12-3/TRBV12-4|many|TRBD1|TRBJ2-2
TGTGCCAGCAGCCTTGGGACAGGGGAGGCCGGGGAGCTGTTTTTT
CASSLGTGEAGELFF
>TRBV6-2/TRBV6-3|-|TRBD1|TRBJ2-7
TGTGCCAGCAGTTACGCCGGGACAGGGGGGCGAGAAGACTACGAGCAGTACTTC
CASSYAGTGGREDYEQYF
>TRBV11-1|few|TRBD1|TRBJ1-5
TGTGCCAGCAGCTCCGGGGACAGGGCCACTTATAGCAATCAGCCCCAGCATTTT
CASSSGDRATYSNQPQHF
>TRBV20-1|-|TRBD2|TRBJ2-1
TGCAGTGCTAGGGGACTAGCAGGCTCCTACAATGAGCAGTTCTTC
CSARGLAGSYNEQFF
>TRBV20-1|few|TRBD2|TRBJ2-3
TGCAGTGCTAGATCGGGACTAGCGGGGAACACAGATACGCAGTATTTT
CSARSGLAGNTDTQYF
>TRBV12-3/TRBV12-4|-|-|TRBJ2-7
TGTGCCACCTCCGGGCCGGGCTTGATCTACGAGCAGTACTTC
CATSGPGLIYEQYF
>TRBV20-1|few|-|TRBJ1-1
TGCAGTGCTAGGGGTCTGGCGGGTGAAGCTTTCTTT
CSARGLAGEAFF
>TRBV29-1|few|-|TRBJ2-4
TGCAGCGCCCGGGGACAAAGCGTACGAACGGACATTCAGTACTTC
CSARGQSVRTDIQYF
>TRBV6-5|few|TRBD1|TRBJ1-1
TGTGCCAGCAGTTGGTCAGGGGGGCAAGCTTTCTTT
CASSWSGGQAFF
>TRBV5-1|many|-|TRBJ1-1
TGCGCCAGCAGCTTGGCAGGGCGGAGTGAAGCTTTCTTT
CASSLAGRSEAFF
>TRBV5-1|many|-|TRBJ2-1
TGCGCCAGCAGCGTAAGGTGGAATGAGCAGTTCTTC
CASSVRWNEQFF
>TRBV5-5|-|-|TRBJ2-5
TGTGCCAGCAGCTTGGAAGGGCCGGGGTTGGAGACCCAGTACTTC
CASSLEGPGLETQYF
>TRBV11-2|-|-|TRBJ2-3
TGTGCCAGCAGCAGAGTGGGGGCTAGCGGAACTAGCACAGATACGCAGTATTTT
CASSRVGASGTSTDTQYF
>TRBV7-2|few|-|TRBJ2-5
TGTGCCAGCAGCTACGAGGGAGGTGAGACCCAGTACTTC
CASSYEGGETQYF
>TRBV7-3|many|TRBD2|TRBJ2-2
TGTGCCAGCAGCTTAACGCCAACCGTAAGCGGGACTAACACCGGGGAGCTGTTTTTT
CASSLTPTVSGTNTGELFF
>TRBV20-1|-|-|TRBJ2-5
TGCAGTGCAAACTCCCTGGGGCTAGCGGAGACCCAGTACTTC
CSANSLGLAETQYF
>TRBV5-1|few|-|TRBJ1-2
TGCGCCAGCAGCTTGGCGACGGCAGGGAGCTATGGCTACACCTTC
CASSLATAGSYGYTF
>TRBV28|-|TRBD1|TRBJ1-6
TGTGCCAGCAGCACCGGGACAGGGAGGCCGGGAAATTCACCCCTCCACTTT
CASSTGTGRPGNSPLHF
>TRBV18|many|-|TRBJ2-7
TGTGCCAGCTCACCACAAGAGACGCGGGAGCAGTACTTC
CASSPQETREQYF
>TRBV4-2|-|TRBD2|TRBJ2-2
TGTGCCAGCAGCCAAGAAGCGGGAGCGAACACCGGGGAGCTGTTTTTT
CASSQEAGANTGELFF
>TRBV9|-|-|TRBJ2-1
TGTGCCAGCAGCACCGGGACCTGGGTTGGGGATGAGCAGTTCTTC
CASSTGTWVGDEQFF